Shown below are 27 T cell receptor beta chains from a single sample sequenced in a study of PD-1 blockade in classical Hodgkin lymphoma. All the patients suffered relapse after autologous stem cell transplantation, and brentuximab vedotin exposure differed. The protocol was immunoSEQ multiplex PCR, while the TCRdb copy is restricted to in-frame clones and leaves out a portion. The sample contains approximately 150,000 clones, 78% of which appear only once. The sample here was peripheral blood mononuclear cells (PBMCs), taken before the second cycle of nivolumab. Receptors originate from a human donor with classical Hodgkin lymphoma.

The rearrangement links TRBV6-6 to TRBJ2-1; weak D call: TRBD1 (5 bases). The CDR3 covers 11 residues. V dropped 10 bases and J dropped 2 bases, with 6 bases sitting between them. Germline CDR1 is MNHNY and CDR2 is SVGAGI (reference sequence). In DNA, the CDR3 is TGTGCCACAGGGACCTACAATGAGCAGTTCTTC. This translates into CATGTYNEQFF.

This rearrangement joins TRBV2 to TRBJ1-2; the D gene is possibly TRBD1 (5 bases). Trimming took 7 bases from V and 2 from J, leaving 14 bases between them. Germline V gene sequence: CDR1 SNHLY, CDR2 FYNNEI. The CDR3 length is 14 residues. The CDR3 is CASMPGGTNYGYTF. The CDR3 coding sequence is TGTGCCAGCATGCCTGGGGGGACCAACTATGGCTACACCTTC.

This clone was seen once. The chain carries TRBV20-1 and TRBJ1-2; 7 positions agree with TRBD1. Germline V gene data show CDR1 as DFQATT and CDR2 as SNEGSKA (reference sequence). CDR3 length equals 11 residues. The junction had 6 bases not matched to a gene; V was cut back by 6 bases and J by 8 bases. CDR3 sequence: CSAPDRDGYTF. DNA for the CDR3: TGCAGTGCCCCCGACAGGGACGGCTACACCTTC.

With respect to this clone: A single base separates this from a much larger clone, so it may be a read error. Different DNA sequences within this sample yield the same CDR3. The CDR3: CATRRRNQPQHF. The DNA of the CDR3 is TGTGCCACGCGACGGCGCAATCAGCCCCAGCATTTT. The V call is TRBV6-1, the J call TRBJ1-5; no clear D. The V and J ends lost 10 bases and 2 bases respectively, with 9 bases between them. The V gene's germline CDR1 is MNHNS and CDR2 SASEGT. This CDR3 has 12 amino acids.

This sequence joins TRBV7-2 and TRBJ2-1, with TRBD1 as a possible D gene (5 bases). The V gene lost 4 bases and the J gene lost 3 bases, with 13 bases spanning the gap. CDR1 SGHTA and CDR2 FQGNSA come from the germline V gene. This CDR3 has 15 residues. The CDR3 coding sequence is TGTGCCAGCAGCTCAGACAGAGCAGTCTACAATGAGCAGTTCTTC. Protein: CASSSDRAVYNEQFF.

The chain links TRBV10-3 to TRBJ2-1; 12 nucleotides align to TRBD2. This CDR3 contains 17 residues. The germline V gene has CDR1 ENHRY and CDR2 SYGVKD. V shed 4 bases, J shed 4 bases, and the junction held 8 bases outside the gene matches. CDR3 coding DNA: TGTGCCATCAGTGGACTAGCGGGAGCACCCTTTTACAATGAGCAGTTCTTC. Its protein product is CAISGLAGAPFYNEQFF.

The V gene is TRBV6-6, the J gene TRBJ2-3; the D gene is possibly TRBD1 (5 bases). This CDR3 region has 16 residues. Germline-derived CDR1 and CDR2 are MNHNY and SVGAGI (reference sequence). Trimming left V 6 bases short and J 2 bases short, with 18 bases between. The CDR3 reads CASSSTRQFYTDTQYF. The CDR3 nucleotides are TGTGCCAGCAGCTCAACCAGACAGTTTTACACAGATACGCAGTATTTT.

This sequence joins TRBV18 and TRBJ1-1; maybe TRBD1 (5 bases). Germline assignment: CDR1 KGHSH and CDR2 LQKENI. Trimming left V 0 bases short and J 0 bases short, with 5 bases between. CDR3 length: 14 amino acids. The CDR3 nucleotides read TGTGCCAGCTCACCACCGGGGGTGAACACTGAAGCTTTCTTT. Amino acid sequence: CASSPPGVNTEAFF.

The chain combines TRBV5-4 with TRBJ2-7; D not certain. The CDR3 sequence is 13 residues long. V was cut by 4 bases and J by 3 bases, with 11 bases left in between. Germline lookup yields CDR1 SGHNT and CDR2 YYREEE (reference sequence). CDR3 nucleotides: TGTGCCAGCAGCCCCGAGACCCACTACGAGCAGTACTTC. Its translation: CASSPETHYEQYF.

The rearrangement joins TRBV18 to TRBJ2-7; unclear D gene. CDR1 and CDR2 (germline): KGHSH, LQKENI. This CDR3 spans 11 amino acids. Between the trimmed V and J ends, which lost 5 bases and 0 bases, there was a span of 2 bases. The CDR3 region is CASSSSYEQYF. As DNA, the CDR3 is TGTGCCAGCTCATCCTCCTACGAGCAGTACTTC.

The DNA for the CDR3 is TGTGCCAGCAGCTTAATGAGTGCGGACAGTCGAAACACTGAAGCTTTCTTT. Encoded protein: CASSLMSADSRNTEAFF. The V and J genes are TRBV7-2 and TRBJ1-1; D perhaps matches TRBD1 (6 bases). Germline CDR1 reads SGHTA; CDR2 reads FQGNSA. There are 17 residues in the CDR3. V dropped 2 bases and J dropped 2 bases, with 18 bases sitting between them.

V is TRBV2 and J is TRBJ1-3; TRBD1 agrees at 7 bases. This CDR3 is 15 amino acids long. Germline CDR1 reads SNHLY; CDR2 reads FYNNEI. Trimming cost V 4 bases and J 0 bases; bases outside gene matches: 3. This chain's CDR3 is CASSADRLSGNTIYF. CDR3 in DNA: TGTGCCAGCAGTGCGGACAGGCTCTCTGGAAACACCATATATTTT.

Notes on this clone: Within the sample, other DNA sequences also encode this same CDR3. The genes are TRBV9 and TRBJ2-1; 8 nucleotides line up with TRBD2. This CDR3 has 15 amino acids. Germline V CDR1 and CDR2: SGDLS, YYNGEE. V shed 0 bases and J 4 bases; nucleotides not matched to a gene: 3. CDR3 sequence (DNA): TGTGCCAGCAGCGTAGCTGGGACTAGATACAATGAGCAGTTCTTC. This sequence encodes CASSVAGTRYNEQFF.

The chain combines TRBV5-1 with TRBJ1-1; TRBD1 matches 7 bases. The V segment lost 0 bases and the J segment 5 bases; nucleotides outside the gene matches: 10. The length of the CDR3 is 16 residues. Per the germline V gene, CDR1 is SGHRS and CDR2 is YFSETQ. The CDR3: CASSLEGRGTGTEAFF. DNA of the CDR3: TGCGCCAGCAGCTTGGAAGGCAGGGGGACTGGGACTGAAGCTTTCTTT.

The count of this clone is one. J is TRBJ2-3 and V is TRBV9; D tentatively reads TRBD1 or TRBD2 (5 bases each). This CDR3 is 14 amino acids long. V was cut by 5 bases and J by 0 bases, with 10 bases left in between. Germline values: CDR1 SGDLS, CDR2 YYNGEE. The CDR3, as DNA: TGTGCCAGCAGTGGGACGGTAAGCACAGATACGCAGTATTTT. Translating gives CASSGTVSTDTQYF.

The chain uses TRBV11-2 and TRBJ2-1; D uncertain. Trimming removed 3 bases at V and 3 bases at J, with 3 bases between. CDR1 is SGHAT and CDR2 is FQNNGV in the germline V gene. The CDR3 is 12 amino acids. CDR3 coding DNA: TGTGCCAGCAGCTTGAGCTACAATGAGCAGTTCTTC. This sequence encodes CASSLSYNEQFF.

This chain joins TRBV28 and TRBJ2-7; no reliable D call. Trimming shortened V by 2 bases and J by 7 bases, and 12 bases separated the two germline ends. Looked up from germline, CDR1 is MDHEN and CDR2 is SYDVKM. This CDR3 has 13 residues. CDR3 amino acids: CASSLVGLREQYF. DNA for the CDR3: TGTGCCAGCAGTTTAGTGGGTCTCAGGGAGCAGTACTTC.

The CDR3 sequence is CASSFAHGPSYNEQFF. CDR3 nucleotide sequence: TGTGCCAGCAGTTTCGCCCACGGGCCCTCCTACAATGAGCAGTTCTTC. The rearrangement links TRBV7-2 to TRBJ2-1; no clear D. This CDR3 has 16 amino acids. Germline CDR1 and CDR2: SGHTA and FQGNSA. V was cut by 6 bases and J by 0 bases, with 15 bases left in between.

This rearrangement joins TRBV11-3 to TRBJ2-1, with TRBD2 matching over 8 bases. CDR1 SGHNT and CDR2 YENEEA come from the germline V gene. This CDR3 spans 15 amino acids. Trimming at V came to 1 base and at J to 6 bases, leaving 5 bases not matched to a gene. For the CDR3, the DNA is TGTGCCAGCAGCTTAGGAGTGACTAGCGTCAATGAGCAGTTCTTC. It encodes CASSLGVTSVNEQFF.

This chain joins TRBV9 and TRBJ2-4, with 11 bases aligning to TRBD2. V was pared by 3 bases and J by 0 bases, with 5 bases of the junction left unmatched. This CDR3 comprises 17 residues. The germline V gene has CDR1 SGDLS and CDR2 YYNGEE. The CDR3: CASSGPGLAVAKNIQYF. The DNA for the CDR3 is TGTGCCAGCAGCGGACCGGGACTAGCGGTAGCCAAAAACATTCAGTACTTC.

V gene TRBV27 combines with J gene TRBJ2-7; a possible D gene is TRBD2 (6 bases). With 5 bases removed from V and 2 bases from J, the gap between germline ends came to 10 bases. This CDR3 is 13 amino acids long. Germline V lookup: CDR1 MNHEY, CDR2 SMNVEV (reference sequence). CDR3 coding DNA: TGTGCCAGCAGTCCTTGGAGGGCCTACGAGCAGTACTTC. It is translated as CASSPWRAYEQYF.

The chain is built from TRBV27 and TRBJ1-2; perhaps TRBD1 as D (6 bases). V lost 7 bases to trimming and J lost 6 bases, with 12 bases between them. The CDR3 covers 12 residues. The germline V gene encodes CDR1 MNHEY and CDR2 SMNVEV (reference sequence). CDR3: CASKTGGDGYTF. The CDR3 coding sequence is TGTGCCAGCAAGACAGGCGGAGATGGCTACACCTTC.

The gene calls are TRBV6-5 and TRBJ1-4; D uncertain. Trimming took 0 bases from V and 5 from J, leaving 7 bases between them. The length of the CDR3 is 14 residues. Germline V gene lookup returns CDR1 MNHEY and CDR2 SVGAGI. Here the CDR3 reads CASSYSGQNEKLFF. DNA for the CDR3: TGTGCCAGCAGTTACTCCGGGCAGAATGAAAAACTGTTTTTT.

The chain links TRBV7-3 to TRBJ2-1, with 10 bases fitting TRBD1. Losses at the gene ends were 6 bases for V and 2 bases for J; bases not matched to a gene: 4. The CDR3 loop spans 15 amino acids. Germline V gene lookup returns CDR1 SGHTA and CDR2 FQGTGA. The CDR3 region is CASSGQGGTYNEQFF. The CDR3 nucleotides are TGTGCCAGCAGTGGACAGGGGGGGACCTACAATGAGCAGTTCTTC.

This clone was detected only a few times. The chain recombines TRBV7-2 with TRBJ2-7, with 8 bases identical to TRBD1. This CDR3 is 15 amino acids long. CDR1 is SGHTA and CDR2 is FQGNSA in the germline V gene. J was trimmed by 7 bases and V by 8 bases; bases with no gene match: 16. CDR3 region: CASYPRTGTVREQYF. The CDR3 coding sequence is TGTGCCAGCTACCCGAGGACAGGGACGGTTCGGGAGCAGTACTTC.

The gene calls are TRBV28 and TRBJ2-5; 7 nucleotides align to TRBD2. V lost 5 bases, J lost 2 bases, and 14 bases stayed unmatched. CDR1 MDHEN and CDR2 SYDVKM come from the germline V gene. The CDR3 spans 17 residues. CDR3 nucleotides: TGTGCCAGCAGTCTCGCCTCCGCTGGACTAGTGCAAGAGACCCAGTACTTC. Translated, it gives CASSLASAGLVQETQYF.

This chain joins TRBV6-5 and TRBJ2-5; 7 positions agree with TRBD1. Germline V gives CDR1 MNHEY, CDR2 SVGAGI. The CDR3 contains 13 residues. The J segment lost 6 bases and the V segment lost 4 bases, leaving 5 bases of the junction unmatched. CDR3 DNA sequence: TGTGCCAGCAGTTTCCGGGACAGCAAGACCCAGTACTTC. Amino acids: CASSFRDSKTQYF.